This paragraph reports one T cell receptor beta chain. The data stem from a study of OX40 agonist ivuxolimab in advanced cancers. The ends lost 3 bases at V and 4 bases at J; junction bases unmatched: 12. CDR1 SEHNR and CDR2 FQNEAQ come from the germline V gene (reference sequence). This CDR3 contains 18 residues. Using immunoSEQ multiplex PCR, the repertoire was profiled, and TCRdb retains in-frame clones only, with some absent. Here the sample spans about 41,000 clones, roughly 86% being singletons. The V call is TRBV7-9, the J call TRBJ2-6; 7 bases line up with TRBD1. This receptor was taken from an adult with an advanced solid tumor such as melanoma, head and neck, liver or kidney cancer. The sample in question was CD4+ or CD8+ T cells sorted from blood, obtained in a trial of the OX40 agonist ivuxolimab. The CDR3 coding sequence is TGTGCCAGCAGCTTGGGTACATTGACAGGGTGGGGGGCCAACGTCCTGACTTTC. Protein sequence: CASSLGTLTGWGANVLTF.